What follows describes a single T cell receptor beta chain. TCRdb keeps only in-frame clones here, not all; method: immunoSEQ multiplex PCR. The sample gives 70,000 to 95,000 clones, about 90% of which show up once; about 0.4% is in the top ten. The data originate from a study of technical replicates of blood from a handful of donors. The ends lost 0 bases at V and 0 bases at J; junction bases unmatched: 8. The CDR3 spans 17 residues. Looked up from germline, CDR1 is SEHNR and CDR2 is FQNEAQ (reference sequence). The chain is built from TRBV7-9 and TRBJ2-7, with 7 bases matching TRBD2. The sequence was obtained from a human donor in good health. Some clones in this sample may be carry-over from other donors' samples. The sample was T cells isolated from PBMCs. This CDR3 is CASSLARTSEYSYEQYF. The CDR3 coding sequence is TGTGCCAGCAGCTTAGCGCGAACTAGCGAATACTCCTACGAGCAGTACTTC.